The 20 T cell receptor beta chains below all came from one sample that was sequenced in a study of blood T cell repertoires in COVID-19 (dated by TCRdb to the early 2020s). Libraries were made using the immunoSEQ multiplex PCR assay. TCRdb took over this immuneACCESS table, retaining in-frame rearrangements with V and J assigned. Such tables are incomplete; in checked studies, under half of the missing clones stem from an unresolved V gene, and the remainder is unexplained. The sample records around 390,000 clones, roughly 89% of which are singletons. The ten largest account for around 9.3% of the sample. The sample was PBMCs or T cells enriched from blood (not recorded which). The origin of the receptors is a woman between 45 and 60 years old who had recovered from COVID-19.

The V and J genes are TRBV7-2 and TRBJ1-2; unclear D gene. Germline V gives CDR1 SGHTA, CDR2 FQGNSA. This CDR3 region has 15 residues. V was cut by 5 bases and J by 2 bases, with 15 bases left in between. CDR3 residues: CASSPSVGTNYGYTF. For the CDR3, the DNA is TGTGCCAGCAGCCCTAGTGTTGGCACCAACTATGGCTACACCTTC.

This CDR3 reads CASSLPTGGTEAFF. In nucleotides, the CDR3 is TGTGCCAGTAGTTTGCCGACGGGGGGGACTGAAGCTTTCTTT. The chain employs TRBV19 and TRBJ1-1; TRBD1 might be the D (5 bases). Deletions cut 5 bases from V and 5 bases from J, with 15 bases between. Germline V CDR1 and CDR2: LNHDA, SQIVND (reference sequence). The CDR3 has 14 residues.

Notes on this clone: The sample holds other DNA sequences that translate to the same CDR3. V usage is TRBV18 and J usage is TRBJ1-2; the match to TRBD1 covers 7 bases. V shed 0 bases and J 5 bases; nucleotides not matched to a gene: 3. CDR1 KGHSH and CDR2 LQKENI come from the germline V gene. The CDR3 runs to 14 residues. CDR3 sequence reads: CASSPPGRGYGYTF. CDR3 nucleotide sequence: TGTGCCAGCTCACCACCTGGCAGGGGGTATGGCTACACCTTC.

The rearrangement joins TRBV5-1 to TRBJ1-6; 7 nucleotides agree with TRBD1. Germline V gene lookup returns CDR1 SGHRS and CDR2 YFSETQ. This CDR3 has 16 residues. Unmatched junction bases numbered 10, after V lost 2 bases and J lost 8 bases. The chain's CDR3 is CASSFGQALMDSPLHF. DNA of the CDR3: TGCGCCAGCAGCTTTGGACAGGCTCTTATGGATTCACCCCTCCACTTT.

The J gene is TRBJ2-3, the V gene TRBV19, with 12 bases fitting TRBD1. The germline gives CDR1 LNHDA, CDR2 SQIVND (reference sequence). The CDR3 totals 18 residues. V shed 7 bases and J 8 bases; nucleotides not matched to a gene: 19. CDR3 loop: CASTPTVGQGAILGTQYF. The DNA of the CDR3 is TGTGCCAGTACCCCGACTGTGGGACAGGGGGCTATTTTGGGTACGCAGTATTTT.

The DNA of the CDR3 is TGTGCCAGCAGTTCCACCGGGACAGGGGCGAACACTGAAGCTTTCTTT. Translation gives CASSSTGTGANTEAFF. The chain combines TRBV28 with TRBJ1-1, with 10 bases that match TRBD1. The CDR3 extends over 16 amino acids. The germline V gene encodes CDR1 MDHEN and CDR2 SYDVKM. Trimming removed 4 bases from V and 1 base from J; junction bases left unmatched: 6.

V is TRBV30 and J is TRBJ1-4; D unresolved. Germline V gives CDR1 GTSNPN, CDR2 SVGIG (reference sequence). The ends were cut back, 0 bases at V and 8 bases at J, with 10 bases in the middle. The CDR3 has 13 amino acids. The CDR3 nucleotides are TGTGCCTGGAGTGTACAGATTGGGGAAAAACTGTTTTTT. Translation gives CAWSVQIGEKLFF.

The chain uses TRBV6-5 and TRBJ1-2, with D unclear. Deletions cut 4 bases from V and 8 bases from J, with 11 bases between. In germline, CDR1 is MNHEY, CDR2 SVGAGI. This CDR3 spans 12 amino acids. The CDR3 DNA follows: TGTGCCAGCAGTTCCTCCTCCTACGGCTACACCTTC. Translation gives CASSSSSYGYTF.

V usage is TRBV18 and J usage is TRBJ1-1; 9 bases are shared with TRBD1. Germline lookup yields CDR1 KGHSH and CDR2 LQKENI. This CDR3 is 14 amino acids long. The V segment lost 0 bases and the J segment 4 bases; nucleotides outside the gene matches: 0. In DNA form, the CDR3 reads TGTGCCAGCTCACCACCGACAGGGGGCACTGAAGCTTTCTTT. It is translated as CASSPPTGGTEAFF.

The gene calls are TRBV9 and TRBJ1-2, with TRBD1 matching 9 bases. Trimming removed 3 bases from V and 5 bases from J; junction bases left unmatched: 5. CDR3 length: 14 amino acids. Germline CDR1 reads SGDLS; CDR2 reads YYNGEE. Here the CDR3 DNA reads TGTGCCAGCAGCGCCTCGGACAGGGGATATGGCTACACCTTC. Encoded protein: CASSASDRGYGYTF.

J is TRBJ2-3 and V is TRBV11-1, with 9 bases fitting TRBD1. CDR1 and CDR2 (germline): SGHAT, FQDESV (reference sequence). Trimming took 8 bases from V and 1 from J; bases not matched to a gene: 4. The CDR3 totals 14 residues. The CDR3 DNA sequence: TGTGCCAGCCACAGGGGGCGCGGCACAGATACGCAGTATTTT. It yields the protein CASHRGRGTDTQYF.

This clone was observed once. This sequence joins TRBV27 and TRBJ2-2, with 9 nucleotides matching TRBD1. The CDR3 is 15 amino acids. The germline V gene has CDR1 MNHEY and CDR2 SMNVEV (reference sequence). Losses at the gene ends were 5 bases for V and 6 bases for J; bases not matched to a gene: 7. For the CDR3, the DNA is TGTGCCAGCAGTCCCACAGGGGGCTTTGCCGGGGAGCTGTTTTTT. This translates into CASSPTGGFAGELFF.

The chain carries TRBV7-2 and TRBJ1-2; tentative D call: TRBD1 (6 bases). Looked up from germline, CDR1 is SGHTA and CDR2 is FQGNSA. The V and J ends lost 0 bases and 7 bases respectively, with 9 bases between them. The CDR3 spans 13 residues. Written as DNA, the CDR3 is TGTGCCAGCAGCTTAGCGGGGGCGAGTGGCTACACCTTC. Amino acids: CASSLAGASGYTF.

The chain has TRBV6-5 and TRBJ2-7, with 9 bases identical to TRBD2. With 4 bases clipped from V and 2 bases from J, the junction kept 9 bases outside the gene matches. The germline V gene encodes CDR1 MNHEY and CDR2 SVGAGI. The CDR3 runs to 16 residues. The DNA of the CDR3 is TGTGCCAGCAGTTCCCCCAGCGGGGGGTCCCCCTACGAGCAGTACTTC. This sequence encodes CASSSPSGGSPYEQYF.

The table lists this clone with many counts. The chain links TRBV7-2 to TRBJ1-6; D gene unclear. The CDR3 loop spans 14 amino acids. The ends were cut back, 5 bases at V and 1 base at J, with 6 bases in the middle. The germline V gene encodes CDR1 SGHTA and CDR2 FQGNSA. The CDR3 bases are TGTGCCAGCAGCCAGTCGTCCTATAATTCACCCCTCCACTTT. Its protein product is CASSQSSYNSPLHF.

This CDR3 is CASTGLKNEKLFF. The CDR3 nucleotides are TGTGCCAGCACGGGATTGAAGAATGAAAAACTGTTTTTT. This rearrangement joins TRBV2 to TRBJ1-4; D unresolved. The germline V gene has CDR1 SNHLY and CDR2 FYNNEI. The length of the CDR3 is 13 residues. V shed 7 bases and J shed 5 bases, with 11 bases lying between them.

This clone was detected once. The rearrangement uses TRBV10-3 and TRBJ2-1; tentative D call: TRBD1 (5 bases). CDR1 and CDR2 from the germline V gene are ENHRY and SYGVKD. The V end lost 5 bases, the J end lost 0 bases, and 8 bases lay between the germline ends. This CDR3 contains 14 residues. CDR3 loop: CAISPDSSYNEQFF. The CDR3 DNA follows: TGTGCCATCAGTCCTGACAGCTCCTACAATGAGCAGTTCTTC.

The chain employs TRBV3-1 (or the pseudogene TRBV3-2) and TRBJ1-1; TRBD1 might be the D (6 bases). This CDR3 is built from 14 residues. Trimming stripped 1 base from V and 7 bases from J, with 13 bases between. The germline V gene has CDR1 LGHDT and CDR2 YNNKEL (reference sequence). The CDR3 protein is CASSQAEDSFEAFF. In DNA, the CDR3 is TGTGCCAGCAGCCAAGCGGAGGACAGTTTTGAAGCTTTCTTT.

The V and J genes are TRBV6-5 and TRBJ2-2; 7 nucleotides align to TRBD1. In germline, CDR1 is MNHEY, CDR2 SVGAGI. V was clipped by 0 bases and J by 8 bases; unmatched bases: 9. CDR3 length: 16 residues. The CDR3 region has the DNA TGTGCCAGCAGTTACTCAAGGGGGCGAAGTTCTGGGGAGCTGTTTTTT. It is translated as CASSYSRGRSSGELFF.

This sequence joins TRBV10-3 and TRBJ1-6, with D hard to call. The CDR3 runs to 16 residues. Per germline, CDR1 ENHRY and CDR2 SYGVKD. V was pared by 6 bases and J by 2 bases, with 14 bases between. Here the CDR3 reads CAISYLPKAYNSPLHF. In nucleotides, the CDR3 is TGTGCCATCAGCTACCTACCCAAAGCCTATAATTCACCCCTCCACTTT.